This is a list of T cell receptor beta chains from one sample in a study of T cell responses to AZD1222 COVID-19 vaccine. Clones were read by immunoSEQ multiplex PCR, and TCRdb kept only the in-frame ones, dropping some. Of approximately 120,000 clones in the sample, around 87% were seen once. The sample consisted of peripheral blood, taken 28 days after the second AZD1222 dose. Receptors originate from an adult who received the AZD1222 COVID-19 vaccine. The CDR3 runs from the conserved cysteine through the conserved F or W. Fields, in order: clone size, D gene, V gene, J gene, CDR3 protein, CDR3 DNA. A D gene is named only where the DNA matches it firmly. The size entry is marked missing in some rows and otherwise reads once, few, many or a size class.

clone size: .; D gene: .; V gene: TRBV5-6; J gene: TRBJ1-5; CDR3 protein: CASSLEGLDQPQHF; CDR3 DNA: TGTGCCAGCAGCTTGGAAGGGTTGGATCAGCCCCAGCATTTT
clone size: once; D gene: .; V gene: TRBV19; J gene: TRBJ1-5; CDR3 protein: CASTPTQGHQPQHF; CDR3 DNA: TGTGCCAGTACCCCCACACAGGGACATCAGCCCCAGCATTTT
clone size: .; D gene: .; V gene: TRBV6-4; J gene: TRBJ2-3; CDR3 protein: CASSEAFSTDTQYF; CDR3 DNA: TGTGCCAGCAGTGAAGCCTTTAGCACAGATACGCAGTATTTT
clone size: .; D gene: .; V gene: TRBV7-2; J gene: TRBJ1-4; CDR3 protein: CASSLGPIATNEKLFF; CDR3 DNA: TGTGCCAGCAGCTTAGGCCCCATAGCAACTAATGAAAAACTGTTTTTT
clone size: few; D gene: TRBD1; V gene: TRBV27; J gene: TRBJ1-5; CDR3 protein: CASSSDRGAQHF; CDR3 DNA: TGTGCCAGCAGTTCGGACAGGGGGGCCCAGCATTTT
clone size: .; D gene: .; V gene: TRBV6-2/TRBV6-3; J gene: TRBJ2-3; CDR3 protein: CASSSKILPDTQYF; CDR3 DNA: TGTGCCAGCAGTTCAAAAATCTTACCAGATACGCAGTATTTT
clone size: .; D gene: .; V gene: TRBV25-1; J gene: TRBJ2-7; CDR3 protein: CASSDPAGAGRGEQYF; CDR3 DNA: TGTGCCAGCAGTGACCCCGCGGGGGCAGGGAGGGGCGAGCAGTACTTC
clone size: .; D gene: .; V gene: TRBV6-2/TRBV6-3; J gene: TRBJ2-2; CDR3 protein: CASSYSTDWRSGELFF; CDR3 DNA: TGTGCCAGCAGTTACTCTACAGACTGGAGATCCGGGGAGCTGTTTTTT
clone size: .; D gene: TRBD1; V gene: TRBV11-2; J gene: TRBJ1-2; CDR3 protein: CASSNTGVGYTF; CDR3 DNA: TGTGCCAGCAGCAACACAGGGGTCGGCTACACCTTC
clone size: .; D gene: .; V gene: TRBV7-9; J gene: TRBJ1-2; CDR3 protein: CASNPGRENGYTF; CDR3 DNA: TGTGCCAGCAATCCGGGGAGGGAAAATGGCTACACCTTC
clone size: .; D gene: .; V gene: TRBV29-1; J gene: TRBJ1-1; CDR3 protein: CSGGGNTEAFF; CDR3 DNA: TGCAGCGGAGGGGGGAACACTGAAGCTTTCTTT
clone size: .; D gene: .; V gene: TRBV19; J gene: TRBJ1-5; CDR3 protein: CASHPNSNQPQHF; CDR3 DNA: TGTGCCAGTCACCCGAATAGCAATCAGCCCCAGCATTTT
clone size: medium-sized; D gene: .; V gene: TRBV2; J gene: TRBJ2-7; CDR3 protein: CASRDSNYYEQYF; CDR3 DNA: TGTGCCAGCAGGGACTCCAACTACTACGAGCAGTACTTC
clone size: .; D gene: .; V gene: TRBV14; J gene: TRBJ1-1; CDR3 protein: CASSPRYQQANTEAFF; CDR3 DNA: TGTGCCAGCAGCCCGAGATATCAGCAGGCGAACACTGAAGCTTTCTTT
clone size: few; D gene: .; V gene: TRBV7-8; J gene: TRBJ2-7; CDR3 protein: CASSSGFSYEQYF; CDR3 DNA: TGTGCCAGCAGCTCGGGGTTCTCCTACGAGCAGTACTTC
clone size: large; D gene: .; V gene: TRBV7-3; J gene: TRBJ1-1; CDR3 protein: CASSPGGVAEAFF; CDR3 DNA: TGTGCCAGCAGCCCCGGCGGAGTAGCTGAAGCTTTCTTT
clone size: .; D gene: .; V gene: TRBV4-2; J gene: TRBJ1-4; CDR3 protein: CASSPTQGSGEKLFF; CDR3 DNA: TGTGCCAGCAGCCCGACACAGGGATCGGGTGAAAAACTGTTTTTT
clone size: .; D gene: .; V gene: TRBV3-1/TRBV3-2; J gene: TRBJ1-1; CDR3 protein: CASTTKRRGTEAFF; CDR3 DNA: TGTGCCAGTACTACAAAAAGGCGGGGCACTGAAGCTTTCTTT
clone size: few; D gene: TRBD1; V gene: TRBV5-1; J gene: TRBJ1-4; CDR3 protein: CASSSGQGNEKLFF; CDR3 DNA: TGCGCCAGCAGCTCTGGACAGGGCAATGAAAAACTGTTTTTT
clone size: .; D gene: TRBD2; V gene: TRBV27; J gene: TRBJ2-2; CDR3 protein: CASSYRLAGTTGELFF; CDR3 DNA: TGTGCCAGCAGTTATAGACTAGCGGGGACTACCGGGGAGCTGTTTTTT
clone size: .; D gene: .; V gene: TRBV27; J gene: TRBJ2-7; CDR3 protein: CASSLSAAPYEQYF; CDR3 DNA: TGTGCCAGCAGTTTATCCGCAGCTCCCTACGAGCAGTACTTC
clone size: few; D gene: .; V gene: TRBV2; J gene: TRBJ1-1; CDR3 protein: CASRASLGKGRGTEAFF; CDR3 DNA: TGTGCCAGCAGGGCGAGCCTTGGGAAGGGGAGGGGGACTGAAGCTTTCTTT
clone size: .; D gene: TRBD2; V gene: TRBV11-3; J gene: TRBJ2-4; CDR3 protein: CASSLEAAGVAKNIQYF; CDR3 DNA: TGTGCCAGCAGCTTAGAGGCAGCGGGGGTAGCCAAAAACATTCAGTACTTC
clone size: .; D gene: .; V gene: TRBV11-2; J gene: TRBJ2-1; CDR3 protein: CASSAMNEQFF; CDR3 DNA: TGTGCCAGCAGCGCCATGAATGAGCAGTTCTTC
clone size: .; D gene: .; V gene: TRBV5-5; J gene: TRBJ1-1; CDR3 protein: CASSPRSGVTTEAFF; CDR3 DNA: TGTGCCAGCAGCCCCAGGTCCGGGGTAACCACTGAAGCTTTCTTT
clone size: .; D gene: .; V gene: TRBV7-8; J gene: TRBJ1-1; CDR3 protein: CASSLVQGLVNTEAFF; CDR3 DNA: TGTGCCAGCAGCTTAGTGCAGGGGCTGGTGAACACTGAAGCTTTCTTT
clone size: once; D gene: .; V gene: TRBV4-1; J gene: TRBJ1-1; CDR3 protein: CASSLRDASMNTEAFF; CDR3 DNA: TGCGCCAGCAGCCTCCGGGACGCCTCCATGAACACTGAAGCTTTCTTT
clone size: .; D gene: .; V gene: TRBV27; J gene: TRBJ1-4; CDR3 protein: CASRIKAATNEKLFF; CDR3 DNA: TGTGCCAGCAGAATCAAAGCTGCAACTAATGAAAAACTGTTTTTT
clone size: few; D gene: .; V gene: TRBV6-2/TRBV6-3; J gene: TRBJ1-5; CDR3 protein: CASSYSGDGNQPQHF; CDR3 DNA: TGTGCCAGCAGTTACTCAGGGGACGGCAATCAGCCCCAGCATTTT
clone size: .; D gene: .; V gene: TRBV2; J gene: TRBJ1-1; CDR3 protein: CASRVNRANTEAFF; CDR3 DNA: TGTGCCAGCAGGGTCAACAGGGCCAACACTGAAGCTTTCTTT
clone size: .; D gene: .; V gene: TRBV6-5; J gene: TRBJ1-5; CDR3 protein: CASRSGDNQPQHF; CDR3 DNA: TGTGCCAGCAGGTCAGGGGACAATCAGCCCCAGCATTTT
clone size: .; D gene: TRBD1; V gene: TRBV9; J gene: TRBJ1-3; CDR3 protein: CASSARQGFYGNTIYF; CDR3 DNA: TGTGCCAGCAGCGCGAGACAGGGCTTCTATGGAAACACCATATATTTT
clone size: few; D gene: TRBD2; V gene: TRBV27; J gene: TRBJ2-1; CDR3 protein: CASSLERGYNEQFF; CDR3 DNA: TGTGCCAGCAGTTTGGAGCGGGGATACAATGAGCAGTTCTTC
clone size: .; D gene: .; V gene: TRBV30; J gene: TRBJ2-7; CDR3 protein: CAVGRSYEQYF; CDR3 DNA: TGTGCAGTTGGGAGGTCCTACGAGCAGTACTTC
clone size: few; D gene: .; V gene: TRBV20-1; J gene: TRBJ2-4; CDR3 protein: CSAGTSNIQYF; CDR3 DNA: TGCAGTGCTGGCACTAGTAACATTCAGTACTTC
clone size: .; D gene: TRBD1; V gene: TRBV5-6; J gene: TRBJ1-2; CDR3 protein: CASSFRDRGFGYTF; CDR3 DNA: TGTGCCAGCAGCTTCCGGGACAGGGGGTTTGGCTACACCTTC
clone size: .; D gene: .; V gene: TRBV21-1; J gene: TRBJ2-7; CDR3 protein: CASSKRGKGQKSYEQYF; CDR3 DNA: TGTGCCAGCAGCAAACGCGGTAAAGGACAGAAGAGCTACGAGCAGTACTTC
clone size: .; D gene: TRBD2; V gene: TRBV27; J gene: TRBJ2-7; CDR3 protein: CASSRRGGDNYEQYF; CDR3 DNA: TGTGCCAGCAGTCGGCGGGGGGGCGATAACTACGAGCAGTACTTC
clone size: .; D gene: TRBD2; V gene: TRBV5-1; J gene: TRBJ2-1; CDR3 protein: CASSPVVRGLNEQFF; CDR3 DNA: TGCGCCAGCAGCCCGGTGGTGCGGGGACTAAATGAGCAGTTCTTC
clone size: once; D gene: .; V gene: TRBV25-1; J gene: TRBJ1-5; CDR3 protein: CASSSGASNQPQHF; CDR3 DNA: TGTGCCAGCAGTAGTGGAGCTAGCAATCAGCCCCAGCATTTT
clone size: .; D gene: .; V gene: TRBV18; J gene: TRBJ1-2; CDR3 protein: CASSPQDGRNYGYTF; CDR3 DNA: TGTGCCAGCTCACCACAGGACGGACGAAACTATGGCTACACCTTC